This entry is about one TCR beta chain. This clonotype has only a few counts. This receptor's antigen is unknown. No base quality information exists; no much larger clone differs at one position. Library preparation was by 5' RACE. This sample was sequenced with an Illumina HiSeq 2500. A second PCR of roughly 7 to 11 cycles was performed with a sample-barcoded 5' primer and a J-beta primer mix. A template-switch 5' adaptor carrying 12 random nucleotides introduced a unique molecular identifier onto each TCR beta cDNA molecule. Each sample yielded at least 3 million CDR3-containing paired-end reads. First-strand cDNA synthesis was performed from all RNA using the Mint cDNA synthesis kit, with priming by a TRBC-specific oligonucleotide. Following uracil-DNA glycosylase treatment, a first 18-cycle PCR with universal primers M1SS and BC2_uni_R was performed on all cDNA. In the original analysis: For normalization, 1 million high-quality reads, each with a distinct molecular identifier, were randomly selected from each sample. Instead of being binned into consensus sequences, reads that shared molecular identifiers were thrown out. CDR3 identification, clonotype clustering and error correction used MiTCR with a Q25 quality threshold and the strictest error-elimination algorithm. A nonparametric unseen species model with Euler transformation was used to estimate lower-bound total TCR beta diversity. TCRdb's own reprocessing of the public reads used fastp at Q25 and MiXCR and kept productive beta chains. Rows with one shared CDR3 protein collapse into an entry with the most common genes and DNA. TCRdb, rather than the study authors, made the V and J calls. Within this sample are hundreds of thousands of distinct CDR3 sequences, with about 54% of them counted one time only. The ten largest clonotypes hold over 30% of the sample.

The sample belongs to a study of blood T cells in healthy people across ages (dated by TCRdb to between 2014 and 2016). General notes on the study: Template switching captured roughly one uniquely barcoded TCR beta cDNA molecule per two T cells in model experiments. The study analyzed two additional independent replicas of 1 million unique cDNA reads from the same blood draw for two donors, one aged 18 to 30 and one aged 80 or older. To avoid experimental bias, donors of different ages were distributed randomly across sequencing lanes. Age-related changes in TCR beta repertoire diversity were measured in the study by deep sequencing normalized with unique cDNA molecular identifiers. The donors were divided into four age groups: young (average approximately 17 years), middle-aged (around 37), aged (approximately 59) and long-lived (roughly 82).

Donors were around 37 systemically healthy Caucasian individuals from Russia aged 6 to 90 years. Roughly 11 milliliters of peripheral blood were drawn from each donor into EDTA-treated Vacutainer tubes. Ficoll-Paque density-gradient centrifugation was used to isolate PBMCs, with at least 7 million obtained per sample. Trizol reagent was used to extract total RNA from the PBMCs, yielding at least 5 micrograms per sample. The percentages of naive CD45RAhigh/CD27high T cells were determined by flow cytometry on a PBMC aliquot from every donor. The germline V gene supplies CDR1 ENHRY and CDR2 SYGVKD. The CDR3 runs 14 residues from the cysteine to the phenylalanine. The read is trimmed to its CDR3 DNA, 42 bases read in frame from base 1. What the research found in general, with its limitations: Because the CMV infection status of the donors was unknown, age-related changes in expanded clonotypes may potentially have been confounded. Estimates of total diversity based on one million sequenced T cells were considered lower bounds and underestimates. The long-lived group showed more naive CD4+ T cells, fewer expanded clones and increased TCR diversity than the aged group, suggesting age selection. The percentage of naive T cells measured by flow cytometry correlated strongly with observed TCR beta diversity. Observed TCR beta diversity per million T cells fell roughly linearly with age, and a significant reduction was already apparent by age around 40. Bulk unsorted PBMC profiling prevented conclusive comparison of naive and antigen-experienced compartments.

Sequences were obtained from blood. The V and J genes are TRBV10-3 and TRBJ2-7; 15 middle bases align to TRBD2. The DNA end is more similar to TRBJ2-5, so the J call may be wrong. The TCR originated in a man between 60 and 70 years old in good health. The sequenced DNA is TGTGCCATCAGGGGGACTAGCGGGGGGGAGACCCAGTACTTC. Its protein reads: CAIRGTSGGETQYF.